This T cell receptor beta chain was identified in a study of T-cell memory formation after mild COVID-19. Study details: Among the donors, TCR clusters were largely specific to each donor. Findings of the study overall: Clones from the second wave (peaking day 37) had unconfirmed SARS-CoV-2 specificity. Most CD4+ clones that shrank were in CM and EM, while CD8+ ones turned up in EMRA.

This clonotype was recorded a few times. Its antigen is not identified. MiXCR, applied by TCRdb to the 5' RACE reads, yields one record per CDR3 protein. The sample contains under 85,000 distinct CDR3 sequences, about 15% of which appear only once. CDR3 length: 16 amino acids. V was trimmed by 1 base and J by 4 bases, leaving 11 bases between them. Germline V gives CDR1 LGHNA, CDR2 YSLEER. What was sequenced was PBMCs or a T cell subset sorted from them (not recorded which). The genes are TRBV4-3 and TRBJ2-6; D is undetermined. The clonotype comes from an adult woman who had mild COVID-19 (a few samples of this study predate the infection). Cell type and time point are not known. This CDR3 reads CASSQGDYLGANVLTF. The DNA of the CDR3 is TGCGCCAGCAGCCAAGGTGATTATCTGGGGGCCAACGTCCTGACTTTC.